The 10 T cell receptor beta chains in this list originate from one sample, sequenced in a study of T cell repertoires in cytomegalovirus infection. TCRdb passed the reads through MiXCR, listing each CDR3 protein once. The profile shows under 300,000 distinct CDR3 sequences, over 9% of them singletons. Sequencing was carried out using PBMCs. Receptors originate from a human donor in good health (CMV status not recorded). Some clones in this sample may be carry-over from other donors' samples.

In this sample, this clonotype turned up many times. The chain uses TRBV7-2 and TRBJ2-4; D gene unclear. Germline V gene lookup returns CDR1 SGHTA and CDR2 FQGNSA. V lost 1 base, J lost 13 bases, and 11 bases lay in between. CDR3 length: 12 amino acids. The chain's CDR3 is CASSLESSLQYF. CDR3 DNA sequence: TGTGCCAGCAGCTTAGAGTCTAGTCTCCAGTACTTC.

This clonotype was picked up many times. CDR3 coding DNA: TGTGCCAGCAGCTTAGTCGGCGGGGACTCCTACGAGCAGTACTTC. This gives the protein CASSLVGGDSYEQYF. The gene calls are TRBV7-2 and TRBJ2-7; tentative D call: TRBD2 (6 bases). V was shortened by 1 base and J by 0 bases, with 10 bases between the two germline ends. The CDR3 has 15 residues. Germline V CDR1 and CDR2: SGHTA, FQGNSA.

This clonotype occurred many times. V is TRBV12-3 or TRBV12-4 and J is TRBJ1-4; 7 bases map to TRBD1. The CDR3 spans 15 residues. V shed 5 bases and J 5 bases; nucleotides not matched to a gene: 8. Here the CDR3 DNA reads TGTGCCAGCAGTCCTAACGAGGGGGCGAATGAAAAACTGTTTTTT. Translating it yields CASSPNEGANEKLFF.

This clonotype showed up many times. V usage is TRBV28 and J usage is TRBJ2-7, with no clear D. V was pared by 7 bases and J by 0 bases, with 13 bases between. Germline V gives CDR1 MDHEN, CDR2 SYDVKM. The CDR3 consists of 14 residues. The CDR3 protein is CASTYGRASYEQYF. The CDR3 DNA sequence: TGTGCCAGCACTTACGGACGGGCCTCCTACGAGCAGTACTTC.

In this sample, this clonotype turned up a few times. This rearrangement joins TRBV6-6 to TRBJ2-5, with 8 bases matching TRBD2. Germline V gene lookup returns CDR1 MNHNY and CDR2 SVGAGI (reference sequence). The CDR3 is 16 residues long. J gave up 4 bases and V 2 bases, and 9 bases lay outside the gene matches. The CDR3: CASSYKRAGVVETQYF. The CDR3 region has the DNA TGTGCCAGCAGTTACAAGCGAGCGGGGGTAGTAGAGACCCAGTACTTC.

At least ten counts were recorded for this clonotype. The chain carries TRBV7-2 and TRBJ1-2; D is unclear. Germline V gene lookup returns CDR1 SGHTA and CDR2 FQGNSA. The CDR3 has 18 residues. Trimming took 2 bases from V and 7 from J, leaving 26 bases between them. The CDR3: CASSLKGGLTERRSGYTF. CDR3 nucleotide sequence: TGTGCCAGCAGCTTAAAAGGTGGACTAACCGAGCGAAGAAGTGGCTACACCTTC.

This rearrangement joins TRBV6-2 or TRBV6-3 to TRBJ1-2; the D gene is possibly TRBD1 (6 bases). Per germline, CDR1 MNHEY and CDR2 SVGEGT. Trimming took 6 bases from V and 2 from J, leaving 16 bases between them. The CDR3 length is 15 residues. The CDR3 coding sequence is TGTGCCAGCAGAGCTTCCGGGACACACAACTATGGCTACACCTTC. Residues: CASRASGTHNYGYTF.

For the CDR3, the DNA is TGTGCCAGCAGCTTTCTGCGTAGCGGGATATACAATGAGCAGTTCTTC. Residues: CASSFLRSGIYNEQFF. J is TRBJ2-1 and V is TRBV5-6; 8 bases map to TRBD2. The CDR3 is 16 residues long. V was clipped by 2 bases and J by 4 bases; unmatched bases: 8. Germline V gene lookup returns CDR1 SGHDT and CDR2 YYEEEE. Full variable domain (remainder filled in from reference TRBV5-6 and TRBJ2-1): DAGVTQSPTHLIKTRGQQVTLRCSPKSGHDTVSWYQQALGQGPQFIFQYYEEEERQRGNFPDRFSGHQFPNYSSELNVNALLLGDSALYLCASSFLRSGIYNEQFFGPGTRLTVL.

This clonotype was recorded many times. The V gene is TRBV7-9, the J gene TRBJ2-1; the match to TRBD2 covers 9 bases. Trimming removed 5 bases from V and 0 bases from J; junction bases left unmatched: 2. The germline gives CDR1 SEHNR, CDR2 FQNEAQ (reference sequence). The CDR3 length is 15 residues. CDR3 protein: CASSRSGSSYNEQFF. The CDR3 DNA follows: TGTGCCAGCAGCCGTAGCGGGAGCTCCTACAATGAGCAGTTCTTC.

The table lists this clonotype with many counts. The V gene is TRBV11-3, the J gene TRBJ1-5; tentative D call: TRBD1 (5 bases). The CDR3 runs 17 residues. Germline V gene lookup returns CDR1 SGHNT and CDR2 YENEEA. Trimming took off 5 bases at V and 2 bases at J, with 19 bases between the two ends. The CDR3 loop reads CASSRENWWGGNQPQHF. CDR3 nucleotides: TGTGCCAGCAGCCGAGAGAACTGGTGGGGCGGCAATCAGCCCCAGCATTTT.